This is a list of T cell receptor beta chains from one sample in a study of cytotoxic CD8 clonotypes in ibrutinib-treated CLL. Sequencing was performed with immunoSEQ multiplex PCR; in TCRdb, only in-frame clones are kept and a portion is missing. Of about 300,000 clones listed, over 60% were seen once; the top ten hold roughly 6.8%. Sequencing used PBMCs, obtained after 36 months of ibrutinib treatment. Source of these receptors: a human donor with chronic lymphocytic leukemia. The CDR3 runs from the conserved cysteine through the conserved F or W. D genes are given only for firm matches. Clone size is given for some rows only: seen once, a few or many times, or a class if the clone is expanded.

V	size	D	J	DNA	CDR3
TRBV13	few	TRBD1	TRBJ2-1	TGTGCCAGCAGCCCCAGGGGGTTCTTGGGCAATGAGCAGTTCTTC	CASSPRGFLGNEQFF
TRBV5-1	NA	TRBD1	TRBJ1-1	TGCGCCAGCAGCTCCCGGACAGGGGAATGGGGCACTGAAGCTTTCTTT	CASSSRTGEWGTEAFF
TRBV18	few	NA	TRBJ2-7	TGTGCCAGCTCACCACCACCCGGCGGCATCACCTACGAGCAGTACTTC	CASSPPPGGITYEQYF
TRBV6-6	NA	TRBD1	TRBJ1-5	TGTGCCAGCAGTTACCCTCGACAGGGACGAGATCAGCCCCAGCATTTT	CASSYPRQGRDQPQHF
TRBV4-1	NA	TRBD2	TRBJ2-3	TGCGCCAGCAGCCATCCTACGGGACTACAAAGGACAGATACGCAGTATTTT	CASSHPTGLQRTDTQYF
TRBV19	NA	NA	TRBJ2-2	TGTGCCAGTAGTATCCACGGGAGTACCGGGGAGCTGTTTTTT	CASSIHGSTGELFF
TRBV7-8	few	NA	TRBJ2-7	TGTGCCAGCAGCTTAGCCCCGGGACACCTCTCCTACGAGCAGTACTTC	CASSLAPGHLSYEQYF
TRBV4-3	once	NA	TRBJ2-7	TGCGCCAGCAGCCAGTATTCCGGGACCCTTTACGAGCAGTACTTC	CASSQYSGTLYEQYF
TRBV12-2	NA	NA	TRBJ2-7	TGTGCAAGTCGCTTAAGCGGCCCAGGGGGAAGGCACGAGCAGTACTTC	CASRLSGPGGRHEQYF
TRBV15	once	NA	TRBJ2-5	TGTGCCACCAGCACTATACCTAAAGAGACCCAGTACTTC	CATSTIPKETQYF
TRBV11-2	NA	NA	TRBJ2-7	TGTGCCAGCAGGCGTCCGGGACTCTCCTACGAGCAGTACTTC	CASRRPGLSYEQYF
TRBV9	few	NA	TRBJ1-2	TGTGCCAGCAGCTACGGGCAGAACTATGGCTACACCTTC	CASSYGQNYGYTF
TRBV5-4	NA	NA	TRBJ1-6	TGTGCCAGCGGCAGCTCCTATAATTCACCCCTCCACTTT	CASGSSYNSPLHF
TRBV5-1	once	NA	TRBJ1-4	TGCGCCAGCAGCTTGGCAGGGTGGGGGTCGTGGAAACTGTTTTTT	CASSLAGWGSWKLFF
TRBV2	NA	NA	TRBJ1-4	TGTGCCAGCAGGGAGGACGGGGGGAATGAAAAACTGTTTTTT	CASREDGGNEKLFF
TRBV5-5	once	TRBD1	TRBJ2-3	TGTGCCAGCCGCAGGACAGGGGGAGTCTTAGATACGCAGTATTTT	CASRRTGGVLDTQYF
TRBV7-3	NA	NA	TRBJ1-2	TGTGCCAGCAGCTCCCGAGAGAAGGGCCGAGGATATGGCTACACCTTC	CASSSREKGRGYGYTF
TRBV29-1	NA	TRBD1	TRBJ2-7	TGCAGCGTTGAGCGGACAGGGGATGGTGCCGAGCAGTACTTC	CSVERTGDGAEQYF
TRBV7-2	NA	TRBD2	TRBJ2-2	TGTGCCAGCAGCTTATCGGGGGGACTCTCCGGGGAGCTGTTTTTT	CASSLSGGLSGELFF
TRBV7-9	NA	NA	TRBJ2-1	TGTGCCAGCAGCTTAGCCGAGGGGGGGACCGAGCAGTTCTTC	CASSLAEGGTEQFF
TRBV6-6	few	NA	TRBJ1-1	TGTGCCAGCAGTACCAAGGGGGAGGGTGAAGCTTTCTTT	CASSTKGEGEAFF
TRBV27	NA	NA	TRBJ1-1	TGTGCCAGCAGTGTGCTAGGGTCGCCTGAAGCTTTCTTT	CASSVLGSPEAFF
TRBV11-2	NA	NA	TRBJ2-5	TGTGCCAGCAGCCCCCGCTTTAAGACAAGTGCAGGAGAGACCCAGTACTTC	CASSPRFKTSAGETQYF
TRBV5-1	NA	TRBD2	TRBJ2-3	TGCGCCAGCAGCTACCACCTAGCGGGGGGGCTGAGAGATACGCAGTATTTT	CASSYHLAGGLRDTQYF
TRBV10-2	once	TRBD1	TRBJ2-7	TGCGCCAGCAGGGGCAGGGGGTACGAGCAGTACTTC	CASRGRGYEQYF
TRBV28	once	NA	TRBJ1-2	TGTGCCAGCAGTTTAGTCTTTACTTGGGGGGGAAACTATGGCTACACCTTC	CASSLVFTWGGNYGYTF
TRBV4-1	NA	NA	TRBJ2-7	TGCGCCAGCAGCCAAGACTTGAGGGTTTCTGACGAGCAGTACTTC	CASSQDLRVSDEQYF
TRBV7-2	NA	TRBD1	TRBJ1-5	TGTGCCAGCAGCTGGACCACGACAGGGACCTATAGCAATCAGCCCCAGCATTTT	CASSWTTTGTYSNQPQHF
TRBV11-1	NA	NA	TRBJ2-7	TGTGCCAGCAGCTTAGAAACCTTAGGGGGCTACGAGCAGTACTTC	CASSLETLGGYEQYF
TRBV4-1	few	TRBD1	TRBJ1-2	TGCGCCAGCAGTATAACCGGGACAGGGATCGGCTACACCTTC	CASSITGTGIGYTF
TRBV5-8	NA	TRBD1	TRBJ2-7	TGTGCCAGCCGAGGACAGGGTACCCCCTCCTACGAGCAGTACTTC	CASRGQGTPSYEQYF